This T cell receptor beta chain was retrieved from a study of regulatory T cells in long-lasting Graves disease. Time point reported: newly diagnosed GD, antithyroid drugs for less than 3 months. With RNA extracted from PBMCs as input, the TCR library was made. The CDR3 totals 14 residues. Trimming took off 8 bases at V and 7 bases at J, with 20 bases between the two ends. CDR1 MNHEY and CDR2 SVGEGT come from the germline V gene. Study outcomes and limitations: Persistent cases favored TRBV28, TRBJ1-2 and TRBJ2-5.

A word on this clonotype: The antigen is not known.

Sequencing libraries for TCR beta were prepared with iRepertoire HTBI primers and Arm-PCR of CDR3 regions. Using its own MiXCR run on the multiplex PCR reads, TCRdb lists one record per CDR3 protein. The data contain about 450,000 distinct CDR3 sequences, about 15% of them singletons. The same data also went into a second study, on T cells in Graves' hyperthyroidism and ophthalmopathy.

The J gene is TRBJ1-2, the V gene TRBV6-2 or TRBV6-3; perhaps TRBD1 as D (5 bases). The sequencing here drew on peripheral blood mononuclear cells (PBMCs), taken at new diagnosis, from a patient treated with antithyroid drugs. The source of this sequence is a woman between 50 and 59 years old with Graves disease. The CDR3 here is CASSPDSGRSGYTF. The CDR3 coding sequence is TGTGCCAGCTCCCCCGATTCGGGGCGTAGTGGCTACACCTTC.